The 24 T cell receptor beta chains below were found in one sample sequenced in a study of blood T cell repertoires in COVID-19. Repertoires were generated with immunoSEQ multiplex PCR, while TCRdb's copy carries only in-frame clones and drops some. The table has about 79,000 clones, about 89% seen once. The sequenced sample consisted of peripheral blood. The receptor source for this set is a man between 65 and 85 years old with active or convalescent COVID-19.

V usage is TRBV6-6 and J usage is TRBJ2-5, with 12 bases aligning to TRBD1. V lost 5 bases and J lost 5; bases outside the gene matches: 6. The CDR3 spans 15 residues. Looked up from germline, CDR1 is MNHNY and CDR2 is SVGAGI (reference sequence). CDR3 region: CASSRKGQGAETQYF. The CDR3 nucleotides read TGTGCCAGCAGTCGGAAGGGACAGGGGGCTGAGACCCAGTACTTC.

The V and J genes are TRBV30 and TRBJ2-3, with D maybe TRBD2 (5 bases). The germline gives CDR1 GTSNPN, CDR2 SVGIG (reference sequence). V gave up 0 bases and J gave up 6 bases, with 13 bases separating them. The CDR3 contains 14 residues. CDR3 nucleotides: TGTGCCTGGAGTGTAACCTCCTCGGGGGATACGCAGTATTTT. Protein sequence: CAWSVTSSGDTQYF.

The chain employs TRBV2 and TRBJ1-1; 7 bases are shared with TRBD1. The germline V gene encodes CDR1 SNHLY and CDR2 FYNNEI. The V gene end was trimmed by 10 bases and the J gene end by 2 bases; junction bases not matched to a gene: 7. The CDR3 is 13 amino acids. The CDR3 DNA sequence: TGTGCCATCGGGAGGGGGCGAAACACTGAAGCTTTCTTT. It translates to CAIGRGRNTEAFF.

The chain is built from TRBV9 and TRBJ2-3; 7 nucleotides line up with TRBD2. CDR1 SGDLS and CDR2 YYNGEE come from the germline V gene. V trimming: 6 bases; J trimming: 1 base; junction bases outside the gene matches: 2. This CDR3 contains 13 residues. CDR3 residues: CASKREGTDTQYF. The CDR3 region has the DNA TGTGCCAGCAAACGGGAGGGCACAGATACGCAGTATTTT. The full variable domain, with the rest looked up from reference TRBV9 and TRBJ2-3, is DSGVTQTPKHLITATGQRVTLRCSPRSGDLSVYWYQQSLDQGLQFLIQYYNGEERAKGNILERFSAQQFPDLHSELNLSSLELGDSALYFCASKREGTDTQYFGPGTRLTVL.

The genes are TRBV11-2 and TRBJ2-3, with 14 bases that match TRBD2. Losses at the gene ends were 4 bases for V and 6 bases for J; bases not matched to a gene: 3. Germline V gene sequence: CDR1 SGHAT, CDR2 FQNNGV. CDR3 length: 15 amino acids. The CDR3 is CASSSWTSGRDTQYF. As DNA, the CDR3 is TGTGCCAGCAGCTCGTGGACTAGCGGGAGGGATACGCAGTATTTT.

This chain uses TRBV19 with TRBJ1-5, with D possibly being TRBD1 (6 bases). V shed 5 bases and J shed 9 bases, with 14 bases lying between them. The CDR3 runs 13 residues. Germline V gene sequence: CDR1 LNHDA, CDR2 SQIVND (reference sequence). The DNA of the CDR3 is TGTGCCAGTAGTCGGACAGTCCCGCCGCCCCAGCATTTT. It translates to CASSRTVPPPQHF.

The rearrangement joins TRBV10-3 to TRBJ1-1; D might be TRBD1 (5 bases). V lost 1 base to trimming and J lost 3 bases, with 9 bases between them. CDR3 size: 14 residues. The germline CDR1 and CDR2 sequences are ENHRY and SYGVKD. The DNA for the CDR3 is TGTGCCATCAGTGAGTGGGGGGTTGACACTGAAGCTTTCTTT. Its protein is CAISEWGVDTEAFF.

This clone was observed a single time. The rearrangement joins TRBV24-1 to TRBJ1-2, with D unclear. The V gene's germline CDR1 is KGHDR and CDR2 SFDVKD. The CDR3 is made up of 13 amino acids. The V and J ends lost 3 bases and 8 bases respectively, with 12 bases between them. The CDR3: CATSDPQAAGYTF. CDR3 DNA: TGTGCCACCAGTGATCCCCAGGCTGCCGGCTACACCTTC.

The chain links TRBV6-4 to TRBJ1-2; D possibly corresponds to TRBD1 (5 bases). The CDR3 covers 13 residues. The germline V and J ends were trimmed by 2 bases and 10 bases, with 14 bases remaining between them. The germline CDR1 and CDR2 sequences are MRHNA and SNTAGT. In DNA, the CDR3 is TGTGCCAGCAGTGACGGGCTTGGGGCGCACTACACCTTC. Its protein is CASSDGLGAHYTF.

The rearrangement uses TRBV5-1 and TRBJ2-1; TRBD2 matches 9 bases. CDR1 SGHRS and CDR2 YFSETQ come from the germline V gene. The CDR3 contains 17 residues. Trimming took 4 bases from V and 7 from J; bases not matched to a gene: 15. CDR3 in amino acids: CASSPSRWLAGTNEQFF. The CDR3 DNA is TGCGCCAGCAGCCCTTCCCGGTGGCTAGCGGGAACGAATGAGCAGTTCTTC.

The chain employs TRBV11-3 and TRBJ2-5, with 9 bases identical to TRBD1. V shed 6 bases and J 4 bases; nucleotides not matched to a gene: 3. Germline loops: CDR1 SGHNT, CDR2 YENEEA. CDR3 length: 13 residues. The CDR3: CASSTGGGETQYF. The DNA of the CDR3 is TGTGCCAGCAGTACAGGGGGCGGAGAGACCCAGTACTTC.

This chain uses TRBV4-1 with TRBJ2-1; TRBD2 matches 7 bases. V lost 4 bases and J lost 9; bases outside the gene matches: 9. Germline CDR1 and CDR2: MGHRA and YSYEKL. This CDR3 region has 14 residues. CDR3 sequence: CASSPREVRGEQFF. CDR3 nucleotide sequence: TGCGCCAGCAGCCCCCGGGAGGTACGGGGTGAGCAGTTCTTC.

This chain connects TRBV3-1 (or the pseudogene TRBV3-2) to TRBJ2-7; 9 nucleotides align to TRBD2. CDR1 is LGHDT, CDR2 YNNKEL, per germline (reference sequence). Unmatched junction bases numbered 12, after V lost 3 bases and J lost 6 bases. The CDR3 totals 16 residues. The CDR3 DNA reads TGTGCCAGCAGCCACTCAGCGGTAGCGGGAGTTGGCGAGCAGTACTTC. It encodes CASSHSAVAGVGEQYF.

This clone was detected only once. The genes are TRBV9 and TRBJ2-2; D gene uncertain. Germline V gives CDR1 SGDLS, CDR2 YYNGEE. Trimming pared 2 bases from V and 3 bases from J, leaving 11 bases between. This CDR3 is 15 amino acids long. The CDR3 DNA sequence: TGTGCCAGCAGCGTGAGTCAGGCCTACACCGGGGAGCTGTTTTTT. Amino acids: CASSVSQAYTGELFF.

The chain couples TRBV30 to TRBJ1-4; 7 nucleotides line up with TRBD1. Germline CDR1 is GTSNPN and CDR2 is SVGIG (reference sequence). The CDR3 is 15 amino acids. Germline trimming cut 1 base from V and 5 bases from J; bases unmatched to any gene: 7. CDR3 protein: CAWSARDSGNEKLFF. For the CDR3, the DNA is TGTGCCTGGAGTGCCCGGGACAGTGGAAATGAAAAACTGTTTTTT.

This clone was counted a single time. The CDR3 reads CASSPRLAAGSYNEQFF. The CDR3 nucleotides are TGTGCCAGCAGCCCACGACTAGCGGCAGGCTCCTACAATGAGCAGTTCTTC. This sequence joins TRBV9 and TRBJ2-1; 9 bases are shared with TRBD2. Germline-derived CDR1 and CDR2 are SGDLS and YYNGEE. Trimming at V came to 4 bases and at J to 0 bases, leaving 8 bases not matched to a gene. The CDR3 loop spans 17 amino acids.

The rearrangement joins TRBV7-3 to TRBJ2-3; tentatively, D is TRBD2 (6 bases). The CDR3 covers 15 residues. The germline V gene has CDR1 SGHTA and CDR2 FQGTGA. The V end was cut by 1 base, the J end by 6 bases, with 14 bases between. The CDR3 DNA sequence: TGTGCCAGCAGCTTAAATTCGGGACTTTCGGATACGCAGTATTTT. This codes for CASSLNSGLSDTQYF.

The CDR3 nucleotides are TGTGCCAGCAGCCAAACCCCCTCAACAGGAAACACCATATATTTT. Protein sequence: CASSQTPSTGNTIYF. The chain combines TRBV3-1 (or the pseudogene TRBV3-2) with TRBJ1-3; D gene ambiguous. Germline assignment: CDR1 LGHDT and CDR2 YNNKEL (reference sequence). Between the trimmed V and J ends, which lost 2 bases and 4 bases, there was a span of 12 bases. The CDR3 runs to 15 residues.

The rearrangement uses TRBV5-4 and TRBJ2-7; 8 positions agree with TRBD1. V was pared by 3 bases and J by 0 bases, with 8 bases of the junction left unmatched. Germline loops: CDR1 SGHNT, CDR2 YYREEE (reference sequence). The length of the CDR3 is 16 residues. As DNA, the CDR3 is TGTGCCAGCAGCTCCCAGACAGGGACAGGCTCCTACGAGCAGTACTTC. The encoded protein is CASSSQTGTGSYEQYF.

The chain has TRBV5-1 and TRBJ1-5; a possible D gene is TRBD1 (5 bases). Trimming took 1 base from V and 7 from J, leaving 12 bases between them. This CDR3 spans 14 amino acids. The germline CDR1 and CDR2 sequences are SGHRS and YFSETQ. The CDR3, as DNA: TGCGCCAGCAGCTTGATCTCGGGGGACCAGCCCCAGCATTTT. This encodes CASSLISGDQPQHF.

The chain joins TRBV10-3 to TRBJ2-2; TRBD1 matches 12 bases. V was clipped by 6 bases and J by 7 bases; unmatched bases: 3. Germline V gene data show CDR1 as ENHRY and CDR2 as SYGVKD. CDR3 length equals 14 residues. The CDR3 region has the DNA TGTGCCATCAGGGGGACAGGGGGCCTCGGGGAGCTGTTTTTT. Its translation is CAIRGTGGLGELFF.

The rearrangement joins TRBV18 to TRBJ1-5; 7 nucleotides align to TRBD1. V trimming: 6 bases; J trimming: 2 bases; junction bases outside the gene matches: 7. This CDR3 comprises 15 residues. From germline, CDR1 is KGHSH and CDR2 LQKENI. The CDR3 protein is CASSRQGRGNQPQHF. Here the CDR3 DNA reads TGTGCCAGCTCGCGACAGGGTCGGGGCAATCAGCCCCAGCATTTT.

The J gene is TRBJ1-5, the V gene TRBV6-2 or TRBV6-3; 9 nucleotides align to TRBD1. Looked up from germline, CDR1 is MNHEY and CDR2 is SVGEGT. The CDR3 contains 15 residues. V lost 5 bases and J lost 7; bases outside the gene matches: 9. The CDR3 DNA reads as TGTGCCAGCAGTCCGCGGGGACAGGGTGGGCAGCCCCAGCATTTT. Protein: CASSPRGQGGQPQHF.

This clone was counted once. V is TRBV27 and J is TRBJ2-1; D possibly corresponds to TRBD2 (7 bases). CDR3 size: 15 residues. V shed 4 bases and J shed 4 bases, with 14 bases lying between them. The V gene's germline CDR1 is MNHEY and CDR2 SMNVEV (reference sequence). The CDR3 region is CASSSEGGRYNEQFF. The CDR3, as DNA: TGTGCCAGCAGTTCCGAGGGGGGGAGATACAATGAGCAGTTCTTC.